The following is a T cell receptor (beta chain) sequence with its context. Its antigen remains unidentified. The repertoire was sequenced with immunoSEQ multiplex PCR; TCRdb's copy has only in-frame clones and lacks some. The repertoire holds more than 95,000 clones, with about 85% as singletons. This sample was taken from a study of PD-1 blockade in mismatch repair-deficient tumors. Trimming stripped 5 bases from V and 4 bases from J, with 8 bases between. Germline CDR1 is SGHVS and CDR2 is FNYEAQ. CDR3 length: 13 residues. Study outcomes and limitations: Rapid post-treatment expansion, then contraction, generally preceding radiologic response, marked tumor-resident clones.

Source: peripheral blood, taken 44 weeks after starting pembrolizumab. The receptor comes from an adult with mismatch repair-deficient cancer. This sequence joins TRBV7-6 and TRBJ2-2; D is undetermined. In DNA form, the CDR3 reads TGTGCCAGCAGCCCCCTGGGCACCGGGGAGCTGTTTTTT. It codes for CASSPLGTGELFF.